This is a list of T cell receptor beta chains from one sample in a study of T cells in Graves' hyperthyroidism and ophthalmopathy. TCRdb re-called the multiplex PCR reads through MiXCR, storing one row per CDR3 protein. Of 550,000 to 650,000 distinct CDR3 sequences in the sample, 14% are singletons; the top ten hold 14%. The specimen was blood. The receptors come from a woman aged 40 to 55 with Graves' hyperthyroidism. Each CDR3 is given without its conserved first and last residue.

V gene	J gene	CDR3 protein
TRBV30	TRBJ2-2	AWSPGQGAGELF
TRBV5-1	TRBJ2-3	ASSDPTITSTDTQY
TRBV27	TRBJ2-5	ASSFSGPEMETQY
TRBV29-1	TRBJ2-5	SAEGGGETQY
TRBV12-3/TRBV12-4	TRBJ1-2	ASSAGSVGYGYT
TRBV28	TRBJ2-1	ASSFLASDSSEQF
TRBV20-1	TRBJ2-7	SASRRDRAIYEQY
TRBV6-1	TRBJ2-1	ASSDPDRVSNEQF
TRBV11-2	TRBJ2-3	ASSLDIGGNTDTQY
TRBV5-1	TRBJ2-2	ASSLVLATGELF
TRBV25-1	TRBJ2-3	ASSEGGRGADTQY
TRBV6-5	TRBJ2-7	ASSYSSGSSYEQY
TRBV6-1	TRBJ1-2	ASMGTVGSYYT
TRBV28	TRBJ2-7	ASSLSQSSYEQY
TRBV12-5	TRBJ2-1	ASAQSPGLGAVEQF
TRBV20-1	TRBJ2-7	SARPGQPYEQY
TRBV6-9	TRBJ2-7	ASSYWGSISYEQY
TRBV5-1	TRBJ1-2	ASSQTTENYGYT
TRBV18	TRBJ1-1	ASSPGTEGTEAF
TRBV4-1	TRBJ1-6	ASSQDRQGRKNSPLH
TRBV2	TRBJ2-5	ASSAGMEETQY
TRBV3-1	TRBJ2-6	ASSQGRRISGANVLT
TRBV20-1	TRBJ2-2	SAKTTNTNTGELF
TRBV19	TRBJ1-5	ASSIQGSGQPQH
TRBV28	TRBJ2-1	ASRNTGTYNEQF
TRBV30	TRBJ1-1	AWREVGQMNTEAF
TRBV29-1	TRBJ1-3	SVTGSGNTIY